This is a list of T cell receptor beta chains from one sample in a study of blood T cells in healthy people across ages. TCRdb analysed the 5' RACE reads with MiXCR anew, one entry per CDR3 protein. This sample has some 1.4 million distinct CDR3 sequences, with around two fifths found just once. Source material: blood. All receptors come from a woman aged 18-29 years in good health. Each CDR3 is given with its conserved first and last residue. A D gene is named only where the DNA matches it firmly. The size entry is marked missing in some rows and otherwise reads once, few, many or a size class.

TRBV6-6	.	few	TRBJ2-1	TGTGCCAGCCTTGGGAGCTACAATGAGCAGTTCTTC	CASLGSYNEQFF
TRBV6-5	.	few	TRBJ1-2	TGTGCCAGCAGACAAGCGGAAAGGTCCGACGGCTACACCTTC	CASRQAERSDGYTF
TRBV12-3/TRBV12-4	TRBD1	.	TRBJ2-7	TGTGCCAGCAGTTTGAGGGGGCTTGGCTACAATGAGCAGTACTTC	CASSLRGLGYNEQYF
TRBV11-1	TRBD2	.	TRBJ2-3	TGTGCCAGCAGAACTAGCGGGGGATCGGATACGCAGTATTTT	CASRTSGGSDTQYF
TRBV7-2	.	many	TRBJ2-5	TGTGCCAGCAGCTCCGGAACCCAAGAGACCCAGTACTTC	CASSSGTQETQYF
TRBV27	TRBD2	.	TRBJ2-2	TGTGCCAGCAGTTTAGCTAGCGGGAGGCTCCGCGGGGAGCTGTTTTTT	CASSLASGRLRGELFF
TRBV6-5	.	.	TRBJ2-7	TGTGCCAGCAGTTATAATGGGGCGGGTGGTCCCTACGAGCAGTACTTC	CASSYNGAGGPYEQYF
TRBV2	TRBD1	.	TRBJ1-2	TGTGCCAGCAAAGCCCAGGGGGCTAGCCCCTATGGCTACACCTTC	CASKAQGASPYGYTF
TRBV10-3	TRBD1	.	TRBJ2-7	TGTGCCATCAGTGAGTCGACAGGGGGCGAGCAGTACTTC	CAISESTGGEQYF
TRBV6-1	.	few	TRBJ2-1	TGTGCCAGCAGTGTCCGACTAGACAATGAGCAGTTCTTC	CASSVRLDNEQFF
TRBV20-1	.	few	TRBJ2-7	TGCAGTGCTAGAGAGACTCGGACCAATTACGAGCAGTACTTC	CSARETRTNYEQYF
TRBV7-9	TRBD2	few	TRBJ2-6	TGTGCCAGCAGCTTATTAGCGGGAGGGAGCTCTGGGGCCAACGTCCTGACTTTC	CASSLLAGGSSGANVLTF
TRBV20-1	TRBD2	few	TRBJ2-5	TGCAGTGCTAGAGATCGACTAGCGGGGGGAAATGGGGAGACCCAGTACTTC	CSARDRLAGGNGETQYF
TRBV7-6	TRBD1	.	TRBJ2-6	TGTGCCAGCAGCCCACGACAGGGGTTTTCTGGGGCCAACGTCCTGACTTTC	CASSPRQGFSGANVLTF
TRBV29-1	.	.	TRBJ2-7	TGCAGCGTTGAAATGGGGGGACCCTCCTACGAGCAGTACTTC	CSVEMGGPSYEQYF
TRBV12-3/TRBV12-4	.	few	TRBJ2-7	TGTGCCAGCAGCCCAGGGTACGACAGCTCCTACGAGCAGTACTTC	CASSPGYDSSYEQYF
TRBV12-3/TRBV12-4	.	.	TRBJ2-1	TGTGCCAGCAGCCCCGACCGGGACAAAGACAATGAGCAGTTCTTC	CASSPDRDKDNEQFF
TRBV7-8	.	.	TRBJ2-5	TGTGCCAGCAGCTTAGAAGGCGTCAGGGCCGAGACCCAGTACTTC	CASSLEGVRAETQYF
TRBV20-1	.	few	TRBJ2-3	TGCAGTGTCAGCCTAGGAGGAGGGAGCACAGATACGCAGTATTTT	CSVSLGGGSTDTQYF
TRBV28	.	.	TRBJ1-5	TGTGCCAGCAGTTTGGCATCCATGGGATGGCCCCAGCATTTT	CASSLASMGWPQHF
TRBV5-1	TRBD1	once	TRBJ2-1	TGCGCCAGCAGCTTTGACGAGGGGGCCCCCTACAATGAGCAGTTCTTC	CASSFDEGAPYNEQFF